These T cell receptor beta chains were read from a single sample in a study of regulatory T cells. Some clones are missing from TCRdb's copy, which holds only in-frame ones; the method was immunoSEQ multiplex PCR. Among some 23,000 clones listed, about 88% were seen once. The sequencing sample was made of conventional CD4+ T cells sorted from blood. These receptors were taken from a child aged 5 to 17 with CD3G deficiency. CDR3s include the opening cysteine and the closing phenylalanine or tryptophan. A D gene is named only where the DNA matches it firmly. A row's size may be missing; if present it is once, few, many or a size class.

clone size: once; D gene: -; V gene: TRBV6-1; J gene: TRBJ2-7; CDR3 DNA: TGTGCCAGCAGTGAAGGGGGCAGGAGGCACGAGCAGTACTTC; CDR3 protein: CASSEGGRRHEQYF
clone size: -; D gene: -; V gene: TRBV5-1; J gene: TRBJ1-1; CDR3 DNA: TGCGCCAGCAGCTTGGGGAGGATCGGCGTCGGTGAAGCTTTCTTT; CDR3 protein: CASSLGRIGVGEAFF
clone size: -; D gene: -; V gene: TRBV19; J gene: TRBJ1-2; CDR3 DNA: TGTGCCAGTAGTCGGACAGCGCGGGGAAACTATGGCTACACCTTC; CDR3 protein: CASSRTARGNYGYTF
clone size: -; D gene: TRBD1; V gene: TRBV20-1; J gene: TRBJ2-5; CDR3 DNA: TGCAGCGTCACAGGGGAGGAGACCCAGTACTTC; CDR3 protein: CSVTGEETQYF
clone size: few; D gene: -; V gene: TRBV7-8; J gene: TRBJ2-3; CDR3 DNA: TGTGCCAGCGCTCTATATAGCGACACAGATACGCAGTATTTT; CDR3 protein: CASALYSDTDTQYF
clone size: -; D gene: -; V gene: TRBV5-1; J gene: TRBJ2-5; CDR3 DNA: TGCGCCAGCAGCCCCCTCGGGGGGCAGACCCAAGAGACCCAGTACTTC; CDR3 protein: CASSPLGGQTQETQYF
clone size: -; D gene: TRBD2; V gene: TRBV28; J gene: TRBJ2-4; CDR3 DNA: TGTGCCAGCAGTTCCCGAAGGGCGACTAGCGGGAGGGCCTTCGCCAAAAACATTCAGTACTTC; CDR3 protein: CASSSRRATSGRAFAKNIQYF
clone size: -; D gene: -; V gene: TRBV7-9; J gene: TRBJ2-5; CDR3 DNA: TGTGCCAGCAGCTTAGACCACAGGGCGACTGGGACCCAGTACTTC; CDR3 protein: CASSLDHRATGTQYF
clone size: -; D gene: -; V gene: TRBV6-1; J gene: TRBJ1-1; CDR3 DNA: TGTGCCAGCAGAGAGTCCTTCTCCGTTAAAGCTTTCTTT; CDR3 protein: CASRESFSVKAFF
clone size: few; D gene: -; V gene: TRBV20-1; J gene: TRBJ2-1; CDR3 DNA: TGCAGTGCTAGGCAGTACAATGAGCAGTTCTTC; CDR3 protein: CSARQYNEQFF
clone size: -; D gene: -; V gene: TRBV28; J gene: TRBJ1-1; CDR3 DNA: TGTGCCAGCAGCCGAGCCACAAAGACAGTGACTGAAGCTTTCTTT; CDR3 protein: CASSRATKTVTEAFF
clone size: -; D gene: -; V gene: TRBV5-1; J gene: TRBJ2-6; CDR3 DNA: TGCGCCAGCAGCCTAGACAGGTCTGGGGCCAACGTCCTGACTTTC; CDR3 protein: CASSLDRSGANVLTF
clone size: -; D gene: -; V gene: TRBV6-1; J gene: TRBJ1-1; CDR3 DNA: TGTGCCAGCAGTGAGGGGTGGACTGAAGCTTTCTTT; CDR3 protein: CASSEGWTEAFF
clone size: -; D gene: -; V gene: TRBV21-1; J gene: TRBJ2-7; CDR3 DNA: TGTGCCAGCAGCAAACCCGGGACCAGGCCCTACGAGCAGTACTTC; CDR3 protein: CASSKPGTRPYEQYF
clone size: -; D gene: -; V gene: TRBV20-1; J gene: TRBJ2-3; CDR3 DNA: TGCAGTGCTAGGGTAACAGATATGCAGTATTTT; CDR3 protein: CSARVTDMQYF
clone size: -; D gene: -; V gene: TRBV28; J gene: TRBJ2-6; CDR3 DNA: TGTGCCAGCGGCGATCCAGGGTTTTACTCCGGGGCCAACGTCCTGACTTTC; CDR3 protein: CASGDPGFYSGANVLTF
clone size: -; D gene: -; V gene: TRBV28; J gene: TRBJ2-7; CDR3 DNA: TGTGCCAGCAGCCCTGCGGGTGGTCTAGGCTACGAGCAGTACTTC; CDR3 protein: CASSPAGGLGYEQYF
clone size: -; D gene: TRBD1; V gene: TRBV7-9; J gene: TRBJ2-3; CDR3 DNA: TGTGCCAGCAGCCCCGGGACAGCCCGCACAGATACGCAGTATTTT; CDR3 protein: CASSPGTARTDTQYF
clone size: -; D gene: TRBD2; V gene: TRBV10-3; J gene: TRBJ2-1; CDR3 DNA: TGTGCCATCGCAAGGACTAGCGGATACAATGAGCAGTTCTTC; CDR3 protein: CAIARTSGYNEQFF
clone size: -; D gene: TRBD1; V gene: TRBV6-6; J gene: TRBJ1-6; CDR3 DNA: TGTGCCAGCAGCAGAGGGGGCTCACCCCTCCACTTT; CDR3 protein: CASSRGGSPLHF
clone size: -; D gene: -; V gene: TRBV28; J gene: TRBJ2-7; CDR3 DNA: TGTGCCAGCAGTTCACGAGAAAACTACGAGCAGTACTTC; CDR3 protein: CASSSRENYEQYF
clone size: -; D gene: -; V gene: TRBV28; J gene: TRBJ2-1; CDR3 DNA: TGTGCCAGCAGTTTATCGGGCGGAAGAAATGAGCAGTTCTTC; CDR3 protein: CASSLSGGRNEQFF
clone size: -; D gene: -; V gene: TRBV19; J gene: TRBJ2-7; CDR3 DNA: TGTGCCAGTAGTATAGCCCTCGGCTCCTACGAGCAGTACTTC; CDR3 protein: CASSIALGSYEQYF
clone size: once; D gene: TRBD2; V gene: TRBV30; J gene: TRBJ2-2; CDR3 DNA: TGTGCCACGAGCCCCGGGAGGGACACCGGGGAGCTGTTTTTT; CDR3 protein: CATSPGRDTGELFF
clone size: once; D gene: -; V gene: TRBV10-3; J gene: TRBJ1-1; CDR3 DNA: TGTGCCATCAGTGAGTCTATCAAAGGTTCAGCTTTCTTT; CDR3 protein: CAISESIKGSAFF
clone size: -; D gene: -; V gene: TRBV20-1; J gene: TRBJ2-7; CDR3 DNA: TGCAGTGCTAGAGATATGCGAGGGCAGTACTTC; CDR3 protein: CSARDMRGQYF
clone size: once; D gene: TRBD2; V gene: TRBV18; J gene: TRBJ2-1; CDR3 DNA: TGTGCCAGCTCACCAGACAGCGGGAGCTCCTACAATGAGCAGTTCTTC; CDR3 protein: CASSPDSGSSYNEQFF
clone size: -; D gene: -; V gene: TRBV28; J gene: TRBJ2-2; CDR3 DNA: TGTGCCAGCAGTTGGGGCCGGAGGGGGAACACCGGGGAGCTGTTTTTT; CDR3 protein: CASSWGRRGNTGELFF
clone size: -; D gene: TRBD1; V gene: TRBV28; J gene: TRBJ2-3; CDR3 DNA: TGTGCCAGCAGTTCCGGGACAGGTTATACGCAGTATTTT; CDR3 protein: CASSSGTGYTQYF
clone size: -; D gene: TRBD1; V gene: TRBV6-1; J gene: TRBJ2-7; CDR3 DNA: TGTGCCAGCAACACTCCCGGGACAGGTCGATACGAGCAGTACTTC; CDR3 protein: CASNTPGTGRYEQYF
clone size: -; D gene: TRBD1; V gene: TRBV11-1; J gene: TRBJ2-7; CDR3 DNA: TGTGCCAGCAACCCCAGGGGGTTTAGCTCCTACGAGCAGTACTTC; CDR3 protein: CASNPRGFSSYEQYF
clone size: once; D gene: -; V gene: TRBV18; J gene: TRBJ2-1; CDR3 DNA: TGTGCCAGCTCACCGGCACTAGCTTCCTACAATGAGCAGTTCTTC; CDR3 protein: CASSPALASYNEQFF
clone size: -; D gene: TRBD1; V gene: TRBV19; J gene: TRBJ2-4; CDR3 DNA: TGTGCCAGTAGTATCGGACAGGGGGCGGGAAACATTCAGTACTTC; CDR3 protein: CASSIGQGAGNIQYF
clone size: -; D gene: -; V gene: TRBV25-1; J gene: TRBJ1-4; CDR3 DNA: TGTGCCAGCAGTGAACGGTCAAGTCTCCTAGTCGACAATGAAAAACTGTTTTTT; CDR3 protein: CASSERSSLLVDNEKLFF
clone size: -; D gene: TRBD1; V gene: TRBV25-1; J gene: TRBJ2-2; CDR3 DNA: TGTGCCAGCAGCCTACAGGGGAAGGATGCCGGGGAGCTGTTTTTT; CDR3 protein: CASSLQGKDAGELFF
clone size: once; D gene: -; V gene: TRBV6-1; J gene: TRBJ2-6; CDR3 DNA: TGTGCCAGCTCAAACTCTGGGGCCAACGTCCTGACTTTC; CDR3 protein: CASSNSGANVLTF
clone size: -; D gene: TRBD1; V gene: TRBV28; J gene: TRBJ1-1; CDR3 DNA: TGTGCCAGCAGTTACAGGGGGTTTGGGGCAGCTTTCTTT; CDR3 protein: CASSYRGFGAAFF
clone size: -; D gene: -; V gene: TRBV7-8; J gene: TRBJ2-3; CDR3 DNA: TGTGCCAGCAGCTTGAACGAGATAGGAGCGCAGTATTTT; CDR3 protein: CASSLNEIGAQYF
clone size: -; D gene: TRBD1; V gene: TRBV19; J gene: TRBJ2-4; CDR3 DNA: TGTGCCAGTAGTGCAGACAGGGACCCCGTTCAGTACTTC; CDR3 protein: CASSADRDPVQYF
clone size: -; D gene: TRBD1; V gene: TRBV19; J gene: TRBJ2-3; CDR3 DNA: TGTGCCAGTAGTCGTACAGGGGAGAGAGATACGCAGTATTTT; CDR3 protein: CASSRTGERDTQYF